The T cell receptor (beta chain) under discussion was sequenced for a study of cytomegalovirus exposure and HLA in healthy donors. Study background: Of over 300 genotyped donors, about 81% clustered with self-reported Caucasian donors.

Regarding this clone: What it binds is unknown.

The PCR was carried out with 60 Vbeta primers and 13 Jbeta primers. Generated by immunoSEQ multiplex PCR, the TCRdb table keeps only in-frame clones and is missing some. The sample yields tens of thousands of clones, 86% seen once. V lost 3 bases to trimming and J lost 4 bases; unmatched junction nucleotides: 3. The CDR3 is 14 residues long. The germline V gene has CDR1 SGHKS and CDR2 YYEKEE (reference sequence). General observations from the study: Most TCR sequences were uncommon, yet certain public TCRs appeared in many donors. In an earlier analysis, productive rearrangement rates for most beta V segments clustered near 87% or 30%. Reportedly, cytomegalovirus status was diagnosed with high sensitivity and specificity.

This chain links TRBV5-5 with TRBJ1-2, with 10 bases aligning to TRBD1. The sequence came from a young man in good health and CMV-seropositive. Material: PBMCs. CDR3 loop: CASSSDRGFYGYTF. CDR3 in DNA: TGTGCCAGCAGCTCGGACAGGGGGTTCTATGGCTACACCTTC.